This TCR beta chain comes out of a study of T cells expressing NK-cell markers. Study findings and constraints: Of the CD8+ T cell pool in more than 5 donors, roughly 1.0-8% was accounted for by dominant NKG2C+ clonotypes.

CDR3 length: 13 residues. CDR1 SGHAT and CDR2 FQNNGV come from the germline V gene. Comments on this clonotype: Its antigen remains unknown.

The cDNA for TCR beta came from 5'RACE template switching with UMIs. TCRdb re-called the 5' RACE reads and gives one entry per CDR3 protein, without DNA. This sample contains about 460,000 distinct CDR3 sequences. The source is a woman aged 50 to 60 in good health. The V call is TRBV11-2, the J call TRBJ2-1; TCRdb gives TRBD2 as the D gene, but with no DNA this cannot be confirmed. The sample consisted of blood T cells: a sorted CD56 or NKG2C T cell subset, CD4+ or CD8+ T cells, or bulk PBMC T cells (not recorded which). The CDR3: CASSHNSGRAGFF. The full variable domain, with the rest looked up from reference TRBV11-2 and TRBJ2-1, is EAGVAQSPRYKIIEKRQSVAFWCNPISGHATLYWYQQILGQGPKLLIQFQNNGVVDDSQLPKDRFSAERLKGVDSTLKIQPAKLEDSAVYLCASSHNSGRAGFFGPGTRLTVL.